A selection of T cell receptor beta chains follows, all from one sample in a study of cytomegalovirus exposure and HLA in healthy donors. Assay used: immunoSEQ multiplex PCR; TCRdb lists only in-frame clones, some missing. This sample has 90,000 to 150,000 clones, with about nine tenths found just once. The source material was PBMCs. Source of these receptors: a man between 18 and 29 years old in good health and CMV-seropositive. CDR3s include the opening cysteine and the closing phenylalanine or tryptophan. Fields, in order: CDR3 length, D gene, V gene, clone size, J gene, CDR3 DNA, CDR3 protein. D genes are given only for firm matches. Not every row has a clone size; where given, it reads once, few, many or a size class.

>13|TRBD1|TRBV28|NA|TRBJ1-2
TGTGCCAGCAACCGACAGGGTGAGAGAGGCTACACCTTC
CASNRQGERGYTF
>16|NA|TRBV4-2|NA|TRBJ2-7
TGTGCCAGCAGCCCCGCAGGGATGACCCTAACCTACGAGCAGTACTTC
CASSPAGMTLTYEQYF
>15|NA|TRBV18|NA|TRBJ2-1
TGTGCCAGCTCCCTAGGGAGTTTACGTTACAATGAGCAGTTCTTC
CASSLGSLRYNEQFF
>16|NA|TRBV7-2|NA|TRBJ2-2
TGTGCCAGCAGCTCCCGGACTTCTAGTAACACCGGGGAGCTGTTTTTT
CASSSRTSSNTGELFF
>14|NA|TRBV23-1|once|TRBJ2-5
TGCGCCAGCAGTCAATTCGCCCGGGGAGAGACCCAGTACTTC
CASSQFARGETQYF
>14|TRBD1|TRBV6-1|NA|TRBJ1-2
TGTGCCAGCAGTGAGCAGACAGGGATATATGGCTACACCTTC
CASSEQTGIYGYTF
>13|NA|TRBV29-1|NA|TRBJ1-5
TGCAGCGTGAAGGAGGGCAGCAATCAGCCCCAGCATTTT
CSVKEGSNQPQHF
>14|NA|TRBV2|NA|TRBJ1-5
TGTGCCAGCAGTAGTCAAGGGCGGGAACAGCCCCAGCATTTT
CASSSQGREQPQHF
>16|NA|TRBV6-1|NA|TRBJ1-1
TGTGCCAGCAGTGAATCCCGCAGGGGTTTGAACACTGAAGCTTTCTTT
CASSESRRGLNTEAFF
>15|TRBD1|TRBV7-2|NA|TRBJ2-7
TGTGCCAGCAGCCCTGATGGGACAGTCTTTTTCGAGCAGTACTTC
CASSPDGTVFFEQYF